The T cell receptor beta chain described here comes from a study of regulatory T cells in long-lasting Graves disease (dated by TCRdb to about 2021). In terms of the full investigation: Patients with newly diagnosed Graves' disease had been on antithyroid drugs for under 3 months. Persistent Graves' disease patients were compared with newly diagnosed Graves' disease patients by peripheral blood TCR sequencing and RNA sequencing. TCR sequencing covered some 13 persistent and about 20 newly diagnosed Graves' disease patients, around 35 samples in total. The study was registered as a clinical trial and conducted in China.

In its sample, this clonotype was seen once. No cognate antigen has been identified for it. No base quality values were provided; no much bigger clone lies one nucleotide off. One read gives only weak evidence. Its CDR3 holds 13 amino acids, cysteine through phenylalanine. Solely the CDR3 DNA is kept, with 39 bases framed from the first base. The germline V gene (reference sequence) gives CDR1 as MNHEY and CDR2 as SMNVEV. The time point label of this sample denotes: newly diagnosed GD, antithyroid drugs for less than 3 months. For both TCR sequencing and RNA sequencing, RNA was extracted from PBMCs in TRIzol. Graves' disease was diagnosed according to American Thyroid Association guidelines. Patients for the study were recruited at an endocrinology department in Xi'an, China. From each patient, approximately 10 milliliters of peripheral blood was collected into an EDTA anticoagulant tube. Ficoll Paque Plus density gradient separation was used to isolate PBMCs, and no additional T cell sorting was done. An Agilent 2100 Bioanalyzer and agarose gel were used to check RNA quality, and a NanoDrop 2000 was used to measure RNA concentration.

To prepare the library, multiplex PCR was applied. Sequenced on an Illumina HiSeq 4000. CDR3 regions were amplified by Arm-PCR with iRepertoire HTBI primers to construct TCR beta libraries. Gel purification was performed on PCR products prior to sequencing. Regarding the original processing steps: Across samples, roughly 60 TRBV and 14 TRBJ segments were identified and used for gene usage analysis of CDR3 amino acid clonotypes. COPE and FqMerger were used to merge filtered high-quality paired reads into contigs. BLAST was used to align contigs to IMGT TRBV, TRBD and TRBJ reference genes, and CDR3 was defined according to IMGT. Any clonotype with a frequency above 0.1% was counted as a highly expanded clone. Shannon entropy was used to measure repertoire diversity, and the Gini coefficient was used to measure V-J evenness. A clonotype found in more than one individual was treated as public. TCRdb reprocessed the public reads (quality trimming at Q25 with fastp, clone calling with MiXCR) and kept in-frame beta chains. Here each entry gathers all rows of one CDR3 protein and keeps the most common genes and DNA. For this entry, the V and J calls and clone size follow TCRdb and not the study's own pipeline. Recorded for this sample are 400,000 to 550,000 distinct CDR3 sequences; about 15% of them occurred a single time. The ten largest clones capture over 15% of the sample.

The paper as a whole reports these results and caveats: Compared with newly diagnosed patients, persistent Graves' disease patients had lower TCR Shannon entropy and fewer highly expanded clones, which suggests clonal expansion. Because the primary lesion, thyroid tissue, could not be accessed, the study looked at peripheral blood alone. The authors noted that the small sample size was a limitation that may lower accuracy. Sequencing and analysis were restricted to the TCR beta chain. TRBV28, TRBJ1-2 and TRBJ2-5 were preferentially used in persistent disease, while TRBV20-1 and TRBJ2-1 were favored in newly diagnosed disease. More public clonotypes were shared among persistent patients (about 2,800) than among newly diagnosed patients (roughly 1,000).

These data also formed part of another study, on T cells in Graves' hyperthyroidism and ophthalmopathy. That second publication adds: Graves' hyperthyroidism was defined as stable when no progression to ophthalmopathy occurred over 18 months of follow-up. Hyperthyroidism patients were aged 18 to 65 years and newly diagnosed, with disease duration of less than 2 months. Patients with uncontrolled infections, other autoimmune diseases, pregnancy or lactation were excluded. Diagnoses relied on clinical symptoms, serum thyroxine and TRAb, thyroid ultrasound and orbital computed tomography. The first round of RT-PCR for the TCR CDR3 was performed with the HTBI primer set and the Qiagen OneStep RT-PCR kit. Most expanded thyroid clonotypes (frequency above 0.001) were also detected in blood, suggesting blood repertoires may reflect thyroid immune responses. In cross-validation, a model built on a 13 V-J signature told ophthalmopathy apart from stable hyperthyroidism with 85% to 90% sensitivity and approximately 81% specificity, and in testing the same model reached 80%/75%. In validation, the model predicted progression to ophthalmopathy with 55% to 71% sensitivity and approximately 78% specificity, a median of about six months before onset. To identify distinguishing TCR V-J signatures, a discovery cohort of about a hundred patients was used, comprising some 45 with Graves' ophthalmopathy and 57 with stable Graves' hyperthyroidism. Whether ophthalmopathy could be predicted prospectively was tested in an independent validation cohort made up of approximately 19 hyperthyroidism patients plus 17 patients who later progressed to ophthalmopathy. The 80 to 100 discovery patients were randomly divided into training and test sets at a 7:3 ratio. In addition, the study compared T-cell repertoires in thyroid tissue and in blood from over 5 Graves' hyperthyroidism patients. Once sampling was done, hyperthyroidism patients were given methimazole at a starting dose of 30 mg daily, whereas ophthalmopathy patients were given high-dose intravenous methylprednisolone. The libraries were constructed in a second round of multiplex PCR and then size-selected and purified. Paired-end sequencing of the libraries was performed with 100 bp reads on an Illumina HiSeq2000. SOAPnuke was used to process the raw data, throwing out any read that contained adapters or uncalled bases, had a mean Phred below 15, or lacked an exact constant-primer or identifier match. High-quality paired reads were merged using COPE v1.2.5, and each unique nucleotide sequence was defined as a clonotype. MiTCR v1.1 was used to align clonotypes to the IMGT TRBV, TRBD and TRBJ reference segments. The analysis included only V-J combinations with a frequency above 0.0001, which together covered more than 98% of the repertoires. The TCS score was defined as the ratio of F50 (clonal expansion) to E x V (chaos), calculated using BLOSUM62-based TCRdist between CDR3 peptides within each V-J. Welch's t-statistics and random forest reduced 450 to 600 V-J features to fewer than 15, which were used in a naive Bayes classifier (R e1071). No statistical method was used to fix the sample size in advance, and group allocation was not hidden from the investigators. The paper describes TCR Vbeta CDR3 sequencing of around 130 peripheral blood samples, made up of about 41 ophthalmopathy patients, 70 to 75 hyperthyroidism patients and 17 progressor patients.

The material sequenced was peripheral blood mononuclear cells (PBMCs), taken at new diagnosis, from a patient treated with antithyroid drugs. The chain couples TRBV27 to TRBJ2-5; no D gene is confidently identified. The tail of the sequence fits TRBJ2-1 better, so the J call may be wrong. This TCR derives from a young woman with Graves disease. Donor details come from another sample of the same person, matched by shared clones. The CDR3 region reads CASSLQYADEQFF. The bases read TGTGCCAGCAGTTTACAGTATGCAGATGAGCAGTTCTTC.